The source of this TCR beta chain is a study of T cells after yellow fever vaccination (dated by TCRdb to between 2018 and 2021). General notes on the study: The SMART-Seq v4 Ultra Low Input RNA kit was used to prepare libraries from fractions with low cell numbers. Bulk TCR alpha and beta repertoires were sequenced longitudinally to track T-cell clones before and after primary and booster YFV17D yellow fever vaccination. Two healthy male donors, one aged 18 to 30 and one aged 30 to 39 years, were included in the cohort. Blood samples were taken at several timepoints before and after primary and secondary immunization, and bulk PBMC replicates and cell subsets were isolated. Overall results and qualifications from the work: After the booster, most of the clones that had expanded following primary vaccination were detected again (almost 98% of CD4 and around 90% of CD8), which suggests that memory was broadly maintained. FACS-sorted repertoires could contain abundant contaminating clonotypes from the bulk population, so computational filtering was required. A small share of clonotypes occurred in both CD4 and CD8 compartments, likely arising from convergent recombination. Because only a couple of donors were included in the study, the extent to which the findings can be generalized is limited. Compared with the primary T-cell response, the secondary T-cell response was weaker but faster, peaking on day 5 rather than day 15.

The CDR3 sequence holds 15 residues, the cysteine and phenylalanine included. Kept here is only the CDR3 DNA, which spans 45 bases and is read in frame from base 1. V lost 5 bases and J lost 2 bases; the stretch between them is 13 bases long. The CDR1 and CDR2 encoded by the germline V gene (reference sequence) are SGHNT and YYREEE. The treatment or condition label here, explained by the study, means: live attenuated yellow fever vaccine strain. PBMCs were isolated from peripheral blood using a standard Ficoll-Paque protocol. CD4 and CD8 T-cell fractions were isolated with Dynabeads CD4 and CD8 positive selection kits. RNA was extracted with TriZol from bulk PBMCs, CD4 and CD8 fractions, and dextramer-positive and dextramer-negative fractions. For this clonotype: The antigen it recognizes is unknown. It has no much larger one-base neighbor in the sample; base qualities were not kept.

Sequenced on an Illumina NovaSeq 6000. TCR cDNA was synthesized by 5'RACE template switching, through which a universal primer site and unique molecular identifiers were introduced. cDNA synthesis was primed from both the TCR alpha and TCR beta constant segments. Two PCR steps were used to amplify libraries, with sample barcodes and sequencing adapters being added in the second step. Sequencing of libraries was done on Illumina HiSeq 2500 (2x100 bp) or NovaSeq (2x150 bp). Concerning the study's data processing: MIGEC was used to demultiplex reads and collapse the reads into UMI consensus sequences, and MiXCR was used for V(D)J alignment. Using edgeR on replicate PBMC samples, clonotypes were called vaccine-responding if FDR was below 0.01 and the log2 fold change was above 5 up to day 15. Bulk clonotypes were assigned CD4 or CD8 identity according to which sequenced CD4 or CD8 repertoire held them at higher abundance. TCRdb reprocessing: public reads trimmed at Q25 with fastp, clones called with MiXCR, in-frame beta chains kept. Rows matching on CDR3 protein sequence are summarized as one entry with the most common DNA and genes. TCRdb, not the authors, supplied the V and J calls. For this sample the table gives about 340,000 distinct CDR3 sequences, of which roughly an eighth were detected only once. The ten biggest clones cover 2.5% to 4% of the sample.

Sequencing was performed on CD4+ T cells sorted from PBMCs, taken 15 days after the yellow fever booster vaccination. This receptor chain uses TRBV5-4 and TRBJ2-2; the D gene is possibly TRBD2, with 6 bases matching. This clonotype originated in a man between 18 and 29 years old who received the YFV17D yellow fever vaccine. The sequenced DNA: TGTGCCAGCAGGAAAGCAGGGACTAACACCGGGGAGCTGTTTTTT. Its amino acids are CASRKAGTNTGELFF.